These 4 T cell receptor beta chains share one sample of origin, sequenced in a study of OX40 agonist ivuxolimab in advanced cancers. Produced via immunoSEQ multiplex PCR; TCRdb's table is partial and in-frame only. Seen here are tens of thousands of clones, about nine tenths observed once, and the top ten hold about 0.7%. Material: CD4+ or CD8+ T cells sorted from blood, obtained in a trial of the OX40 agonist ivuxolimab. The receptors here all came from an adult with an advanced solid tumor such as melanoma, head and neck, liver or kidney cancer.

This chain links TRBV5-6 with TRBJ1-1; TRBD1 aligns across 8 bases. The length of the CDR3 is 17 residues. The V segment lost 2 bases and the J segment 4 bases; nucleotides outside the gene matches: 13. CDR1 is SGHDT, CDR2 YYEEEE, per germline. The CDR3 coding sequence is TGTGCCAGCAGCTTACCCTGGGACAGGCGGGGCGTCACTGAAGCTTTCTTT. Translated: CASSLPWDRRGVTEAFF.

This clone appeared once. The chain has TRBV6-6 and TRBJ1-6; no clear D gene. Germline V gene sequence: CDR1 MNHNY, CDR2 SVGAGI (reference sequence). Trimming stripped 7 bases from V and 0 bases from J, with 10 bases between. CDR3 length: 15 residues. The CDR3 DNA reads TGTGCCAGCATCCCCGGGAGCTCCTATAATTCACCCCTCCACTTT. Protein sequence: CASIPGSSYNSPLHF.

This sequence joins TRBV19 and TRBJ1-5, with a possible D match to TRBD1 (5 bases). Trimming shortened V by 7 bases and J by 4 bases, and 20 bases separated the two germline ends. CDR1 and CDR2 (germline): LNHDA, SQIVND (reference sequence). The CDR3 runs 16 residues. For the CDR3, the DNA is TGTGCCAGTACCCCGGACATCTCCCCAATAAATCAGCCCCAGCATTTT. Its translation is CASTPDISPINQPQHF.

This CDR3 reads CASSSTGISNQPQHF. CDR3 DNA sequence: TGTGCCAGCAGTTCGACAGGGATAAGCAATCAGCCCCAGCATTTT. V and J are TRBV6-5 and TRBJ1-5, with 7 bases lining up with TRBD1. The CDR3 runs to 15 residues. Germline CDR1 is MNHEY and CDR2 is SVGAGI. V lost 4 bases to trimming and J lost 1 base; unmatched junction nucleotides: 4.